This TCR beta chain came from a study of blood T cell repertoires in COVID-19. Sequenced by immunoSEQ multiplex PCR; TCRdb stores in-frame clones only, minus some. The data show 55,000 to 90,000 clones, 81% seen once. Trimming took off 0 bases at V and 6 bases at J, with 12 bases between the two ends. Germline loops: CDR1 MGHRA, CDR2 YSYEKL. CDR3 length: 16 amino acids. The genes are TRBV4-1 and TRBJ1-6; the D gene is possibly TRBD1 (5 bases). The sequence derives from a woman between 65 and 79 years old with acute or convalescent COVID-19. Material: peripheral blood. CDR3 sequence (DNA): TGCGCCAGCAGCCAAGAATACTGGACACCTAATTCACCCCTCCACTTT. This translates into CASSQEYWTPNSPLHF.